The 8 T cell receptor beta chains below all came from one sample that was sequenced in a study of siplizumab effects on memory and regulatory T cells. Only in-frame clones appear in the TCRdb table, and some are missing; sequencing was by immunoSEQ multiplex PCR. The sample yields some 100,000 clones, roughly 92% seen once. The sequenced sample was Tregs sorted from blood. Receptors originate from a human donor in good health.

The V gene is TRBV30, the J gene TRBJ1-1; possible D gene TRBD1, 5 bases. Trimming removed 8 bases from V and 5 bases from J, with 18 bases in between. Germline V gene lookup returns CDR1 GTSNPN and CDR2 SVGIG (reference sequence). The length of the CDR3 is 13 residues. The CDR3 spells CATNFKRGTEAFF. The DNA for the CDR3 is TGTGCCACAAATTTTAAGAGGGGAACTGAAGCTTTCTTT.

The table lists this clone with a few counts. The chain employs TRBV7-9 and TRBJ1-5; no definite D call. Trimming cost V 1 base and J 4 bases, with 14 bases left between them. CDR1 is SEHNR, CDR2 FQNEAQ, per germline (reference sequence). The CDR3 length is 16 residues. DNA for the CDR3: TGTGCCAGCAGCTTAGGGGCCGGGGATGGGAATCAGCCCCAGCATTTT. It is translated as CASSLGAGDGNQPQHF.

CDR3 in amino acids: CASSPSTEANYGYTF. CDR3 DNA sequence: TGTGCCAGCTCACCCTCAACAGAGGCTAACTATGGCTACACCTTC. The chain employs TRBV18 and TRBJ1-2, with D hard to call. CDR3 length: 15 residues. The ends were cut back, 3 bases at V and 0 bases at J, with 11 bases in the middle. Germline V gene lookup returns CDR1 KGHSH and CDR2 LQKENI.

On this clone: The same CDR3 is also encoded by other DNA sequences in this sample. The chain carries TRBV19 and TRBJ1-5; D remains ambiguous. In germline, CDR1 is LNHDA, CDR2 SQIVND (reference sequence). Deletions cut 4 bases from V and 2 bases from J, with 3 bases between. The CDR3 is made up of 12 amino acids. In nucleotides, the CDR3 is TGTGCCAGTAGTAGGCGCAATCAGCCCCAGCATTTT. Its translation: CASSRRNQPQHF.

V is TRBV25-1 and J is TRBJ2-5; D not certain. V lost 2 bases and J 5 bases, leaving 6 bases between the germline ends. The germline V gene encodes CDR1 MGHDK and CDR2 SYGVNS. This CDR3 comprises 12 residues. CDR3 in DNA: TGTGCCAGCAGTGAACTTTGGGAGACCCAGTACTTC. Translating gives CASSELWETQYF. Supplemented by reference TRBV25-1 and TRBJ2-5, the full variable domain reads EADIYQTPRYLVIGTGKKITLECSQTMGHDKMYWYQQDPGMELHLIHYSYGVNSTEKGDLSSESTVSRIRTEHFPLTLESARPSHTSQYLCASSELWETQYFGPGTRLLVL.

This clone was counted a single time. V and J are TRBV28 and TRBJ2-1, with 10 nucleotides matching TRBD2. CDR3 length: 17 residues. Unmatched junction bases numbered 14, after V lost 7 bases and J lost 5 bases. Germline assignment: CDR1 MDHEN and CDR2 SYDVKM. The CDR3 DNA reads TGTGCCAGCAAGCTAGCGGGAGTATTGGGAACCAACAATGAGCAGTTCTTC. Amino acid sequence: CASKLAGVLGTNNEQFF.

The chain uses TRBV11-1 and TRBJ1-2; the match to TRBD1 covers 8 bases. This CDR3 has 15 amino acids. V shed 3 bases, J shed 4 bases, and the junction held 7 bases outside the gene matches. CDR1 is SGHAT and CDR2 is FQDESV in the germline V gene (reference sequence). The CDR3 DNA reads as TGTGCCAGCAGCTTCCAGGGGGCAGTCATCTATGGCTACACCTTC. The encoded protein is CASSFQGAVIYGYTF. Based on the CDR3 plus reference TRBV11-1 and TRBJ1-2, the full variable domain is EAEVAQSPRYKITEKSQAVAFWCDPISGHATLYWYRQILGQGPELLVQFQDESVVDDSQLPKDRFSAERLKGVDSTLKIQPAELGDSAMYLCASSFQGAVIYGYTFGSGTRLTVV.

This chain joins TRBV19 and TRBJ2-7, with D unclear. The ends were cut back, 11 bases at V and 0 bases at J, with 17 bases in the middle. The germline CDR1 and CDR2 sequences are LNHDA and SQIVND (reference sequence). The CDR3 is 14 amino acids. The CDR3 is CAPYGAVSSYEQYF. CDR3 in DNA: TGTGCCCCCTATGGTGCGGTAAGCTCCTACGAGCAGTACTTC.